This is a list of T cell receptor beta chains from one sample in a study of shared clonotypes between healthy human individuals. Assay: immunoSEQ multiplex PCR; the TCRdb copy retains only in-frame clones and omits some. The sample has roughly 1.4 million clones, 98% to 99% seen once. The sample comprised naive CD4+ T cells sorted from blood. These receptors all come from a man aged 25 to 40 in good health. The CDR3 runs from the conserved cysteine through the conserved F or W. D genes are given only for firm matches.

CDR3aa: CASSVVGRQGISEQFF
CDR3nt: TGTGCCAGCAGCGTAGTTGGCAGGCAGGGGATCAGTGAGCAGTTCTTC
j_gene: TRBJ2-1
d_gene: -
len: 16
v_gene: TRBV9

CDR3aa: CASSKGLAGTGELFF
CDR3nt: TGCGCCAGCAGTAAAGGACTAGCCGGGACCGGGGAGCTGTTTTTT
j_gene: TRBJ2-2
d_gene: TRBD2
len: 15
v_gene: TRBV10-1

CDR3aa: CASSRITSGVTGELFF
CDR3nt: TGTGCCAGCAGCCGGATTACCAGCGGAGTTACCGGGGAGCTGTTTTTT
j_gene: TRBJ2-2
d_gene: -
len: 16
v_gene: TRBV5-4

CDR3aa: CASSGDRSDTGELFF
CDR3nt: TGTGCCAGCAGCGGTGACAGATCAGACACCGGGGAGCTGTTTTTT
j_gene: TRBJ2-2
d_gene: -
len: 15
v_gene: TRBV9

CDR3aa: CASSQSRDTEQYF
CDR3nt: TGTGCCAGCAGCCAATCCCGGGACACCGAGCAGTACTTC
j_gene: TRBJ2-7
d_gene: -
len: 13
v_gene: TRBV7-9

CDR3aa: CASSAQRSLNTEAFF
CDR3nt: TGTGCCAGTAGTGCTCAGAGGTCTTTGAACACTGAAGCTTTCTTT
j_gene: TRBJ1-1
d_gene: -
len: 15
v_gene: TRBV19

CDR3aa: CASKRGRLSTDTQYF
CDR3nt: TGTGCCAGCAAGCGTGGCAGGCTGAGCACAGATACGCAGTATTTT
j_gene: TRBJ2-3
d_gene: -
len: 15
v_gene: TRBV9

CDR3aa: CASSQGLRESRNEQFF
CDR3nt: TGCGCCAGCAGCCAAGGCTTGCGGGAGTCGCGGAATGAGCAGTTCTTC
j_gene: TRBJ2-1
d_gene: TRBD2
len: 16
v_gene: TRBV4-1

CDR3aa: CASSLRLASGRALLSYEQYF
CDR3nt: TGTGCCAGCAGCCTTCGGTTAGCTAGCGGGAGGGCCCTACTTTCCTACGAGCAGTACTTC
j_gene: TRBJ2-7
d_gene: TRBD2
len: 20
v_gene: TRBV27

CDR3aa: CASSLGAGSMNTEAFF
CDR3nt: TGTGCCAGCAGCTTAGGGGCAGGAAGTATGAACACTGAAGCTTTCTTT
j_gene: TRBJ1-1
d_gene: -
len: 16
v_gene: TRBV7-9

CDR3aa: CASSLKPGGLVIVETQYF
CDR3nt: TGTGCCAGCAGCTTAAAACCTGGAGGACTAGTGATCGTAGAGACCCAGTACTTC
j_gene: TRBJ2-5
d_gene: TRBD2
len: 18
v_gene: TRBV7-8

CDR3aa: CASSYSMGRVNTEAFF
CDR3nt: TGTGCCAGCAGTTACTCGATGGGCAGGGTCAACACTGAAGCTTTCTTT
j_gene: TRBJ1-1
d_gene: -
len: 16
v_gene: TRBV6-5

CDR3aa: CASRGTGGSEQYF
CDR3nt: TGTGCCAGCAGAGGAACAGGGGGCAGCGAGCAGTACTTC
j_gene: TRBJ2-7
d_gene: TRBD1
len: 13
v_gene: TRBV28

CDR3aa: CASSYTSGGRTSTDTQYF
CDR3nt: TGCGCCAGCAGCTACACTAGCGGGGGGCGAACTAGCACAGATACGCAGTATTTT
j_gene: TRBJ2-3
d_gene: TRBD2
len: 18
v_gene: TRBV5-1

CDR3aa: CASSFPASGSYEQYF
CDR3nt: TGTGCCAGCAGCTTCCCCGCTAGCGGGAGCTACGAGCAGTACTTC
j_gene: TRBJ2-7
d_gene: TRBD2
len: 15
v_gene: TRBV11-2

CDR3aa: CASSRRGDYTGELFF
CDR3nt: TGTGCCAGCAGCCGGCGTGGGGACTACACCGGGGAGCTGTTTTTT
j_gene: TRBJ2-2
d_gene: -
len: 15
v_gene: TRBV14

CDR3aa: CASRRESPNEQFF
CDR3nt: TGCGCCAGCAGGCGGGAGAGTCCGAATGAGCAGTTCTTC
j_gene: TRBJ2-1
d_gene: TRBD2
len: 13
v_gene: TRBV5-1

CDR3aa: CAIRGDVADSNQPQHF
CDR3nt: TGTGCCATCAGGGGGGACGTCGCCGATAGCAATCAGCCCCAGCATTTT
j_gene: TRBJ1-5
d_gene: -
len: 16
v_gene: TRBV10-3

CDR3aa: CASSLDQGRTYEQYF
CDR3nt: TGCGCCAGCAGCTTGGACCAGGGGAGGACCTACGAGCAGTACTTC
j_gene: TRBJ2-7
d_gene: -
len: 15
v_gene: TRBV5-1

CDR3aa: CASRFGTGGGSAYEQFF
CDR3nt: TGTGCCAGCAGATTCGGAACAGGGGGCGGATCGGCCTATGAGCAGTTCTTC
j_gene: TRBJ2-1
d_gene: TRBD1
len: 17
v_gene: TRBV7-2

CDR3aa: CASSFQGSDTQYF
CDR3nt: TGTGCCAGCAGCTTCCAGGGGTCAGATACGCAGTATTTT
j_gene: TRBJ2-3
d_gene: -
len: 13
v_gene: TRBV7-9

CDR3aa: CASSFPGLEGGELFF
CDR3nt: TGCGCCAGCAGCTTTCCGGGACTAGAAGGCGGGGAGCTGTTTTTT
j_gene: TRBJ2-2
d_gene: TRBD2
len: 15
v_gene: TRBV5-1

CDR3aa: CASSLWDTLTGELFF
CDR3nt: TGTGCCAGCAGTTTATGGGACACCCTCACCGGGGAGCTGTTTTTT
j_gene: TRBJ2-2
d_gene: -
len: 15
v_gene: TRBV28

CDR3aa: CASSLVRRRSSDTQYF
CDR3nt: TGCGCCAGCAGCTTGGTGAGGCGGAGGAGCTCAGATACGCAGTATTTT
j_gene: TRBJ2-3
d_gene: -
len: 16
v_gene: TRBV5-1

CDR3aa: CSVEVGGGSQPQHF
CDR3nt: TGCAGCGTTGAAGTTGGAGGGGGCTCTCAGCCCCAGCATTTT
j_gene: TRBJ1-5
d_gene: TRBD1
len: 14
v_gene: TRBV29-1

CDR3aa: CASSLGTLSSYNEQFF
CDR3nt: TGTGCCAGCAGCTTAGGGACACTAAGCTCCTACAATGAGCAGTTCTTC
j_gene: TRBJ2-1
d_gene: -
len: 16
v_gene: TRBV11-2

CDR3aa: CASSLIHNKNTEAFF
CDR3nt: TGTGCCAGCAGCTTAATCCATAATAAGAACACTGAAGCTTTCTTT
j_gene: TRBJ1-1
d_gene: -
len: 15
v_gene: TRBV7-3

CDR3aa: CASSYFRASNNEQFF
CDR3nt: TGTGCCAGCAGTTACTTTCGGGCGTCAAACAATGAGCAGTTCTTC
j_gene: TRBJ2-1
d_gene: -
len: 15
v_gene: TRBV6-5

CDR3aa: CASRPRDPSYNEQFF
CDR3nt: TGTGCCAGCAGACCCCGAGACCCATCCTACAATGAGCAGTTCTTC
j_gene: TRBJ2-1
d_gene: -
len: 15
v_gene: TRBV2

CDR3aa: CASSLEEGRGDEQFF
CDR3nt: TGCGCCAGCAGCTTGGAAGAGGGCCGGGGAGACGAGCAGTTCTTC
j_gene: TRBJ2-1
d_gene: -
len: 15
v_gene: TRBV5-1

CDR3aa: CASSPDQQGHGTQYF
CDR3nt: TGTGCCAGCTCACCCGATCAGCAGGGTCATGGGACCCAGTACTTC
j_gene: TRBJ2-5
d_gene: -
len: 15
v_gene: TRBV18

CDR3aa: CASSPIRTGYTDTQYF
CDR3nt: TGTGCCAGCTCACCTATCAGGACAGGGTACACAGATACGCAGTATTTT
j_gene: TRBJ2-3
d_gene: TRBD1
len: 16
v_gene: TRBV18

CDR3aa: CASSPKTSGRASYEQYF
CDR3nt: TGTGCCAGCTCACCGAAGACTAGCGGGAGAGCCTCCTACGAGCAGTACTTC
j_gene: TRBJ2-7
d_gene: TRBD2
len: 17
v_gene: TRBV18

CDR3aa: CASGPPGQVGYEQYF
CDR3nt: TGTGCTAGTGGTCCACCGGGACAGGTCGGATACGAGCAGTACTTC
j_gene: TRBJ2-7
d_gene: TRBD1
len: 15
v_gene: TRBV12-5

CDR3aa: CASSPISGAGELFF
CDR3nt: TGTGCCAGCAGCCCCATTAGCGGGGCCGGGGAGCTGTTTTTT
j_gene: TRBJ2-2
d_gene: TRBD2
len: 14
v_gene: TRBV9

CDR3aa: CASISADVIAYQPQHF
CDR3nt: TGTGCCAGCATCAGTGCCGACGTCATAGCGTATCAGCCCCAGCATTTT
j_gene: TRBJ1-5
d_gene: -
len: 16
v_gene: TRBV28

CDR3aa: CASSLLGGYEQYF
CDR3nt: TGTGCCAGCAGCTTATTAGGCGGCTACGAGCAGTACTTC
j_gene: TRBJ2-7
d_gene: -
len: 13
v_gene: TRBV11-2

CDR3aa: CASSVYRVLTEAFF
CDR3nt: TGTGCCAGCAGTGTATACAGGGTACTAACTGAAGCTTTCTTT
j_gene: TRBJ1-1
d_gene: -
len: 14
v_gene: TRBV2

CDR3aa: CASSLGLAAGELFF
CDR3nt: TGCGCCAGCAGCTTGGGGCTAGCTGCCGGGGAGCTGTTTTTT
j_gene: TRBJ2-2
d_gene: -
len: 14
v_gene: TRBV5-1